The 29 T cell receptor beta chains given below trace back to one sample, sequenced in a study of cytomegalovirus exposure and HLA in healthy donors. The PCR had 60 Vbeta and 13 Jbeta primers. This table comes from immunoSEQ multiplex PCR, and its TCRdb copy is limited to in-frame clones, with some not included. The sample shows approximately 97,000 clones, 73% of them seen only once. Sequencing was carried out using PBMCs. Source of these receptors: a middle-aged man in good health and CMV-seronegative.

This clone has only a few counts. The rearrangement uses TRBV5-1 and TRBJ1-6, with 8 bases that match TRBD1. The CDR3 is 15 residues long. The trim removed 8 bases at V and 5 bases at J, leaving 9 bases unmatched. Germline CDR1 and CDR2: SGHRS and YFSETQ. CDR3 sequence: CASTDRVSDNSPLHF. CDR3 nucleotide sequence: TGCGCCAGTACGGACAGGGTCTCGGATAATTCACCCCTCCACTTT.

The sample holds a few counts of this clone. The rearrangement uses TRBV5-6 and TRBJ1-1, with a weak D call TRBD1 (5 bases). V was pared by 4 bases and J by 8 bases, with 12 bases between. Germline CDR1 is SGHDT and CDR2 is YYEEEE. This CDR3 comprises 12 residues. CDR3 loop: CASSDDSVEAFF. The CDR3 nucleotides read TGTGCCAGCAGCGATGACAGTGTAGAAGCTTTCTTT.

This sequence joins TRBV10-3 and TRBJ1-1; D uncertain. The CDR3 is made up of 14 amino acids. V lost 4 bases and J lost 7, with 16 bases in between. CDR1 and CDR2 from the germline V gene are ENHRY and SYGVKD. In DNA form, the CDR3 reads TGTGCCATCAGTGCGAAAACTGGCAGGTTTGAAGCTTTCTTT. It codes for CAISAKTGRFEAFF.

The chain recombines TRBV28 with TRBJ1-5; no clear D gene. This CDR3 is built from 13 residues. Per germline, CDR1 MDHEN and CDR2 SYDVKM. V shed 8 bases and J shed 0 bases, with 8 bases lying between them. CDR3 nucleotide sequence: TGTGCCAGCGTTCCCTATAGCAATCAGCCCCAGCATTTT. It specifies CASVPYSNQPQHF.

This rearrangement joins TRBV6-1 to TRBJ1-2; 9 nucleotides line up with TRBD1. The CDR3 runs to 17 residues. CDR1 MNHNS and CDR2 SASEGT come from the germline V gene. The trim removed 4 bases at V and 0 bases at J, leaving 9 bases unmatched. Here the CDR3 reads CASSAGAGQGTNYGYTF. CDR3 sequence (DNA): TGTGCCAGCAGTGCAGGGGCGGGACAGGGTACTAACTATGGCTACACCTTC.

V and J are TRBV10-3 and TRBJ1-2; D remains ambiguous. V was pared by 7 bases and J by 4 bases, with 19 bases between. CDR1 and CDR2 (germline): ENHRY, SYGVKD. The CDR3 is 15 amino acids. CDR3 sequence reads: CAITSTGSNGYGYTF. The DNA for the CDR3 is TGTGCCATCACTTCTACGGGTAGTAACGGCTATGGCTACACCTTC.

J is TRBJ2-6 and V is TRBV5-1; maybe TRBD2 (6 bases). V shed 5 bases and J shed 5 bases, with 14 bases lying between them. The V gene's germline CDR1 is SGHRS and CDR2 YFSETQ. The CDR3 is made up of 15 amino acids. The CDR3 bases are TGCGCCAGCAGAGATCGGGGGTCCCGGGCCAACGTCCTGACTTTC. Its translation is CASRDRGSRANVLTF.

The gene calls are TRBV5-1 and TRBJ2-3, with D maybe TRBD1 (6 bases). This CDR3 has 13 amino acids. The V end lost 4 bases, the J end lost 5 bases, and 11 bases lay between the germline ends. Germline V gives CDR1 SGHRS, CDR2 YFSETQ. The CDR3 DNA follows: TGCGCCAGCAGCGGCCTGGACAGAGATACGCAGTATTTT. It codes for CASSGLDRDTQYF. The full variable domain, in which reference TRBV5-1 and TRBJ2-3 provide the parts outside the CDR3, is KAGVTQTPRYLIKTRGQQVTLSCSPISGHRSVSWYQQTPGQGLQFLFEYFSETQRNKGNFPGRFSGRQFSNSRSEMNVSTLELGDSALYLCASSGLDRDTQYFGPGTRLTVL.

The V and J genes are TRBV5-1 and TRBJ1-2, with D perhaps matching TRBD1 (6 bases). The germline V gene has CDR1 SGHRS and CDR2 YFSETQ. V was pared by 5 bases and J by 0 bases, with 17 bases between. There are 16 residues in the CDR3. The CDR3 nucleotides read TGCGCCAGCAGTCTCGCCGCAGGGGATACTAACTATGGCTACACCTTC. Protein sequence: CASSLAAGDTNYGYTF.

The V gene is TRBV5-1, the J gene TRBJ2-7, with D tentatively TRBD1 (6 bases). The CDR3 runs to 15 residues. The germline V and J ends were trimmed by 4 bases and 1 base, with 15 bases remaining between them. CDR1 SGHRS and CDR2 YFSETQ come from the germline V gene. CDR3 bases: TGCGCCAGCAGCGTCACAGGGATGCGGTCCTACGAGCAGTACTTC. Amino acids: CASSVTGMRSYEQYF.

This clone was seen just once. The chain links TRBV2 to TRBJ1-5; D remains unclear. CDR1 SNHLY and CDR2 FYNNEI come from the germline V gene. Trimming stripped 8 bases from V and 4 bases from J, with 18 bases between. The CDR3 runs 15 residues. The CDR3 sequence is CASRGGSILNQPQHF. The CDR3 nucleotides are TGTGCCAGCCGGGGTGGCAGCATACTTAATCAGCCCCAGCATTTT.

The chain couples TRBV5-1 to TRBJ2-3; possible D gene TRBD1, 6 bases. CDR1 and CDR2 from the germline V gene are SGHRS and YFSETQ. Trimming removed 4 bases at V and 0 bases at J, with 12 bases between. The CDR3 has 15 amino acids. CDR3: CASSGRGSSTDTQYF. The CDR3 DNA reads TGCGCCAGCAGCGGCAGGGGATCTAGCACAGATACGCAGTATTTT.

V is TRBV30 and J is TRBJ1-3, with D uncertain. CDR1 is GTSNPN and CDR2 is SVGIG in the germline V gene (reference sequence). CDR3 length: 13 residues. The germline V and J ends were trimmed by 0 bases and 5 bases, with 8 bases remaining between them. CDR3 nucleotides: TGTGCCTGGAGTGTAGGAGGGCGAAACACCATATATTTT. Translating it yields CAWSVGGRNTIYF.

The J gene is TRBJ1-2, the V gene TRBV5-1; maybe TRBD1 (6 bases). The CDR3 has 14 residues. With 3 bases removed from V and 0 bases from J, the gap between germline ends came to 9 bases. Germline assignment: CDR1 SGHRS and CDR2 YFSETQ. The chain's CDR3 is CASSSRTANYGYTF. In nucleotides, the CDR3 is TGCGCCAGCAGCTCCCGGACAGCTAACTATGGCTACACCTTC. Full variable domain (missing parts from reference TRBV5-1 and TRBJ1-2): KAGVTQTPRYLIKTRGQQVTLSCSPISGHRSVSWYQQTPGQGLQFLFEYFSETQRNKGNFPGRFSGRQFSNSRSEMNVSTLELGDSALYLCASSSRTANYGYTFGSGTRLTVV.

The chain combines TRBV5-4 with TRBJ2-5; 16 bases are a match to TRBD2. The CDR3 spans 16 residues. Losses at the gene ends were 4 bases for V and 5 bases for J; bases not matched to a gene: 5. Germline CDR1 reads SGHNT; CDR2 reads YYREEE (reference sequence). Here the CDR3 DNA reads TGTGCCAGCAGCCCAGGGACTAGCGGGGGGGAGGAGACCCAGTACTTC. As protein: CASSPGTSGGEETQYF.

The V gene is TRBV7-2, the J gene TRBJ1-2; 7 bases match TRBD1. The junction had 5 bases not matched to a gene; V was cut back by 5 bases and J by 8 bases. This CDR3 region has 12 residues. CDR1 is SGHTA, CDR2 FQGNSA, per germline. In nucleotides, the CDR3 is TGTGCCAGCAGCGAGACAGGGCCCGGCTACACCTTC. It translates to CASSETGPGYTF.

The chain joins TRBV5-4 to TRBJ2-5, with a tentative D call TRBD2 (7 bases). CDR3 length equals 14 residues. The germline gives CDR1 SGHNT, CDR2 YYREEE (reference sequence). Trimming shortened V by 0 bases and J by 4 bases, and 10 bases separated the two germline ends. Here the CDR3 DNA reads TGTGCCAGCAGCTTGGAGGGGGGGAGAGAGACCCAGTACTTC. Its protein product is CASSLEGGRETQYF.

The chain couples TRBV7-2 to TRBJ2-5; possibly TRBD2 for D (5 bases). CDR1 is SGHTA and CDR2 is FQGNSA in the germline V gene. This CDR3 is 13 amino acids long. With 6 bases removed from V and 5 bases from J, the gap between germline ends came to 13 bases. The CDR3 reads CASRSRVRETQYF. CDR3 DNA sequence: TGTGCCAGCAGGTCGAGGGTGAGGGAGACCCAGTACTTC.

The CDR3 sequence: CASRDTSNQPQHF. CDR3 bases: TGTGCCAGCAGGGACACAAGCAATCAGCCCCAGCATTTT. The chain uses TRBV2 and TRBJ1-5; D possibly corresponds to TRBD1 (5 bases). Looked up from germline, CDR1 is SNHLY and CDR2 is FYNNEI. Deletions cut 6 bases from V and 1 base from J, with 7 bases between. The length of the CDR3 is 13 residues.

This clone was seen a single time. V usage is TRBV19 and J usage is TRBJ1-1, with 10 bases that match TRBD1. CDR1 LNHDA and CDR2 SQIVND come from the germline V gene (reference sequence). The CDR3 is 16 amino acids. The junction had 11 bases not matched to a gene; V was cut back by 5 bases and J by 5 bases. The CDR3 DNA reads TGTGCCAGTAGTTTCCGGGACAGGGGCGCCAGGACTGAAGCTTTCTTT. Translated: CASSFRDRGARTEAFF.

In the case of this clone: Relative to the germline gene, one junction end is altered; a read error may explain this. The V and J genes are TRBV6-5 and TRBJ2-7, with 7 bases lining up with TRBD2. The germline V gene encodes CDR1 MNHEY and CDR2 SVGAGI. The CDR3 loop spans 14 amino acids. CDR3 in DNA: TGTGCCAGCAGCCCACCGGGGGTAGCGGGCTCGGCTTTCTTC. Its protein is CASSPPGVAGSAFF.

There are a few counts of this clone. V and J are TRBV5-5 and TRBJ2-3, with 10 nucleotides matching TRBD1. Per germline, CDR1 SGHKS and CDR2 YYEKEE (reference sequence). This CDR3 is 17 amino acids long. Losses at the gene ends were 2 bases for V and 4 bases for J; bases not matched to a gene: 10. The CDR3 here is CASSFGGQGLWADTQYF. Written as DNA, the CDR3 is TGTGCCAGCAGCTTTGGGGGACAGGGGCTTTGGGCAGATACGCAGTATTTT.

The V call is TRBV6-5, the J call TRBJ2-1, with 9 bases aligning to TRBD1. The CDR3 has 15 residues. In germline, CDR1 is MNHEY, CDR2 SVGAGI. V trimming: 7 bases; J trimming: 2 bases; junction bases outside the gene matches: 6. CDR3 in amino acids: CASTLGQGPYNEQFF. The CDR3 nucleotides are TGTGCCAGCACCCTAGGACAGGGGCCCTACAATGAGCAGTTCTTC.

V usage is TRBV6-1 and J usage is TRBJ1-2, with a possible D match to TRBD1 (6 bases). In germline, CDR1 is MNHNS, CDR2 SASEGT. V was clipped by 11 bases and J by 5 bases, with 15 bases between them. The CDR3 spans 12 residues. This CDR3 is CARGGAGYGYTF. CDR3 DNA: TGTGCCCGAGGGGGAGCTGGATATGGCTACACCTTC.

This clone showed up just a few times. V and J are TRBV5-5 and TRBJ1-5; D remains ambiguous. Germline CDR1 and CDR2: SGHKS and YYEKEE (reference sequence). This CDR3 has 15 residues. Trimming stripped 0 bases from V and 1 base from J, with 8 bases between. The CDR3, as DNA: TGTGCCAGCAGCTTGGTTCTCCAGAGCAATCAGCCCCAGCATTTT. Protein sequence: CASSLVLQSNQPQHF.

V gene TRBV6-5 combines with J gene TRBJ2-5, with 8 bases matching TRBD2. The CDR3 sequence is 16 residues long. J gave up 10 bases and V 0 bases, and 13 bases lay outside the gene matches. The V gene's germline CDR1 is MNHEY and CDR2 SVGAGI. CDR3 DNA sequence: TGTGCCAGCAGTTACTCGGGCGGGGGGAGACCTTTTGACCAGTACTTC. Translated, it gives CASSYSGGGRPFDQYF.

V and J are TRBV5-1 and TRBJ2-5, with D tentatively TRBD1 (7 bases). Trimming stripped 4 bases from V and 4 bases from J, with 14 bases between. Per germline, CDR1 SGHRS and CDR2 YFSETQ. The CDR3 totals 14 residues. The CDR3 region is CASSLVEGAETQYF. The CDR3 nucleotides are TGCGCCAGCAGCCTGGTGGAGGGGGCAGAGACCCAGTACTTC.

The chain couples TRBV10-3 to TRBJ1-1; TRBD1 aligns across 7 bases. CDR1 and CDR2 (germline): ENHRY, SYGVKD. Losses at the gene ends were 6 bases for V and 8 bases for J; bases not matched to a gene: 3. This CDR3 has 11 amino acids. The CDR3, as DNA: TGTGCCATCAGCGGGACAGTCGAAGCTTTCTTT. Encoded protein: CAISGTVEAFF.

The sample holds one count of this clone. V gene TRBV5-1 combines with J gene TRBJ1-2, with D hard to call. V gave up 6 bases and J gave up 2 bases, with 14 bases separating them. This CDR3 comprises 14 residues. The germline gives CDR1 SGHRS, CDR2 YFSETQ. The CDR3 loop is CASTSLGGNYGYTF. The CDR3 DNA sequence: TGCGCCAGCACCTCTCTGGGAGGAAACTATGGCTACACCTTC.